A single sample gave rise to the 18 T cell receptor beta chains below, sequenced in a study of T cells in Graves' hyperthyroidism and ophthalmopathy. From RNA transcripts, TCR beta CDR3 regions were amplified. TCR CDR3 regions were first amplified by RT-PCR with HTBI primers. TCRdb re-derived calls from the multiplex PCR reads in MiXCR, one entry per CDR3 protein. This table holds under 400,000 distinct CDR3 sequences, 16% found once. Source material: blood. The receptors stem from a man aged 30 to 39 with Graves' hyperthyroidism.

The chain uses TRBV12-5 and TRBJ1-2; D is undetermined. The CDR3 is 14 amino acids. V gave up 2 bases and J gave up 0 bases, with 7 bases separating them. From germline, CDR1 is LGHNT and CDR2 FRNRAP. The CDR3 loop is CASGLITTNYGYTF. The CDR3 nucleotides are TGTGCTAGTGGTTTGATTACGACTAACTATGGCTACACCTTC.

V and J are TRBV5-5 and TRBJ2-2; D may be TRBD2 (5 bases). The germline V gene encodes CDR1 SGHKS and CDR2 YYEKEE (reference sequence). This CDR3 spans 16 amino acids. Trimming took off 6 bases at V and 0 bases at J, with 15 bases between the two ends. For the CDR3, the DNA is TGTGCCAGCACCCCCACCACGGGGTCGAACACCGGGGAGCTGTTTTTT. This encodes CASTPTTGSNTGELFF.

This clonotype was detected many times. The chain carries TRBV6-1 and TRBJ2-1, with 11 bases that match TRBD2. V lost 3 bases, J lost 2 bases, and 6 bases stayed unmatched. Germline V gene data show CDR1 as MNHNS and CDR2 as SASEGT. The CDR3 is 17 amino acids. CDR3 coding DNA: TGTGCCAGCAGTGACAGACTAGCGGGACTTACCTACAATGAGCAGTTCTTC. It specifies CASSDRLAGLTYNEQFF.

This clonotype appeared many times. V gene TRBV2 combines with J gene TRBJ2-7; 9 nucleotides agree with TRBD1. J gave up 11 bases and V 4 bases, and 9 bases lay outside the gene matches. In germline, CDR1 is SNHLY, CDR2 FYNNEI. The CDR3 has 13 amino acids. The CDR3 DNA reads as TGTGCCAGCAGTGCTTATCCGGGACAGGGAGAGTACTTC. This translates into CASSAYPGQGEYF. The full variable domain, with the rest looked up from reference TRBV2 and TRBJ2-7, is EPEVTQTPSHQVTQMGQEVILRCVPISNHLYFYWYRQILGQKVEFLVSFYNNEISEKSEIFDDQFSVERPDGSNFTLKIRSTKLEDSAMYFCASSAYPGQGEYFGPGTRLTVT.

This clonotype appeared many times. This rearrangement joins TRBV9 to TRBJ1-1; D uncertain. CDR1 is SGDLS and CDR2 is YYNGEE in the germline V gene. Trimming took off 4 bases at V and 2 bases at J, with 15 bases between the two ends. The CDR3 is made up of 15 amino acids. The CDR3 DNA sequence: TGTGCCAGCAGCACGACCCCATCATTAAACACTGAAGCTTTCTTT. The encoded protein is CASSTTPSLNTEAFF.

This clonotype was seen ten or more times. The chain uses TRBV27 and TRBJ2-2; the D gene is possibly TRBD2 (5 bases). This CDR3 is 13 amino acids long. V was pared by 4 bases and J by 7 bases, with 10 bases between. Per germline, CDR1 MNHEY and CDR2 SMNVEV (reference sequence). CDR3 in amino acids: CASSSFGGGELFF. For the CDR3, the DNA is TGTGCCAGCAGTTCGTTTGGAGGCGGGGAGCTGTTTTTT.

In its sample, this clonotype was seen a few times. The chain employs TRBV9 and TRBJ2-1; 7 bases are shared with TRBD2. J gave up 4 bases and V 4 bases, and 5 bases lay outside the gene matches. Germline CDR1 and CDR2: SGDLS and YYNGEE. CDR3 length: 14 residues. DNA of the CDR3: TGTGCCAGCAGCCCCGGGGGGAGGTACAATGAGCAGTTCTTC. Its translation is CASSPGGRYNEQFF.

This clonotype was seen only a few times. The chain combines TRBV6-2 or TRBV6-3 with TRBJ1-2; the D is unclear. The germline V gene has CDR1 MNHEY and CDR2 SVGEGT. This CDR3 has 12 residues. V gave up 3 bases and J gave up 7 bases, with 9 bases separating them. The CDR3 here is CASSYTSGGYTF. The CDR3 DNA follows: TGTGCCAGCAGTTATACCTCAGGTGGCTACACCTTC.

At least ten counts were recorded for this clonotype. The chain uses TRBV28 and TRBJ2-1; 7 positions agree with TRBD2. The V gene end was trimmed by 8 bases and the J gene end by 8 bases; junction bases not matched to a gene: 9. CDR3 length: 13 residues. Germline V gives CDR1 MDHEN, CDR2 SYDVKM. CDR3 nucleotide sequence: TGTGCCAGCGGCATGCCGGGAGGCTATGAGCAGTTCTTC. Protein sequence: CASGMPGGYEQFF.

The sample holds many counts of this clonotype. The chain recombines TRBV12-3 or TRBV12-4 with TRBJ2-1; D is unresolved. V lost 2 bases and J lost 0, with 8 bases in between. The CDR3 is made up of 15 amino acids. Written as DNA, the CDR3 is TGTGCCAGCAGTTTAAGCGAGGACTCCTACAATGAGCAGTTCTTC. Amino acid sequence: CASSLSEDSYNEQFF.

With regard to this clonotype: This may arise from a read error, as a much more abundant clone is one base away. As the CDR3 is not closed by the conserved phenylalanine or tryptophan, this likely results from a read error. DNA of the CDR3: TGTGCCAGCAGCTTAGTCTGGGCGGGAGGTGAGGCAGATACGCAGTATCTT. Its protein is CASSLVWAGGEADTQYL. The chain combines TRBV7-2 with TRBJ2-3, with 8 positions matching TRBD2. V was pared by 1 base and J by 4 bases, with 10 bases of the junction left unmatched. CDR3 length equals 17 residues. The germline gives CDR1 SGHTA, CDR2 FQGNSA.

This clonotype has a count of ten or more. The chain employs TRBV7-2 and TRBJ1-1, with 8 bases aligning to TRBD1. There are 15 residues in the CDR3. Germline CDR1 is SGHTA and CDR2 is FQGNSA. After removal of 2 bases from V and 7 bases from J, the junction contained 9 bases not matched to a gene. CDR3 sequence (DNA): TGTGCCAGCAGCTTAACGGGCAGGGGGCAAGGTGAAGCTTTCTTT. This encodes CASSLTGRGQGEAFF.

This clonotype was seen ten or more times. J is TRBJ2-1 and V is TRBV3-1; D might be TRBD2 (6 bases). V was cut by 4 bases and J by 2 bases, with 9 bases left in between. This CDR3 is built from 14 residues. Germline lookup yields CDR1 LGHDT and CDR2 YNNKEL (reference sequence). This CDR3 is CASSPRLAYNEQFF. CDR3 DNA: TGTGCCAGCAGCCCCCGACTAGCCTACAATGAGCAGTTCTTC.

This clonotype was counted at least ten times. CDR3 nucleotides: TGTGCCATCTGGACCGGTGAACAAGCGAACACCGGGGAGCTGTTTTTT. Protein: CAIWTGEQANTGELFF. The chain carries TRBV12-3 or TRBV12-4 and TRBJ2-2; D is ambiguous. This CDR3 has 16 amino acids. The V end was cut by 10 bases, the J end by 0 bases, with 18 bases between.

The chain links TRBV19 to TRBJ2-1, with a possible D match to TRBD2 (7 bases). Trimming took off 2 bases at V and 6 bases at J, with 23 bases between the two ends. Per the germline V gene, CDR1 is LNHDA and CDR2 is SQIVND (reference sequence). The CDR3 spans 18 residues. The CDR3 DNA follows: TGTGCCAGTAGTATAAGAGGGGGATTGCGGGAGATAGCCAATGAGCAGTTCTTC. Protein product: CASSIRGGLREIANEQFF.

In the case of this clonotype: The junction does not match germline at one end; this may be a read error. The chain links TRBV7-2 to TRBJ1-5, with 10 bases matching TRBD1. The germline V gene has CDR1 SGHTA and CDR2 FQGNSA. The CDR3 sequence is 18 residues long. This CDR3 reads CASSLGGTGVLGNRPQHF. The CDR3 region has the DNA TGTGCCAGCAGCTTAGGCGGGACAGGGGTCTTGGGCAATCGGCCCCAGCATTTT.

In its sample, this clonotype was seen many times. The genes are TRBV29-1 and TRBJ2-7, with D possibly being TRBD1 or TRBD2 (7 bases each). V was shortened by 7 bases and J by 2 bases, with 27 bases between the two germline ends. This CDR3 comprises 17 residues. In germline, CDR1 is SQVTM, CDR2 ANQGSEA. The DNA of the CDR3 is TGCAGCGCGAGGGGGGGGCAGGGGGGATCAAAAGCCTACGAGCAGTACTTC. This codes for CSARGGQGGSKAYEQYF.

At least ten counts were recorded for this clonotype. The genes are TRBV11-2 and TRBJ2-1; 8 positions agree with TRBD1. J was trimmed by 10 bases and V by 0 bases; bases with no gene match: 5. Germline-derived CDR1 and CDR2 are SGHAT and FQNNGV. CDR3 length equals 14 residues. The CDR3 region is CASSLDQGAGEQFF. CDR3 DNA: TGTGCCAGCAGCTTAGACCAGGGGGCTGGAGAGCAGTTCTTC.